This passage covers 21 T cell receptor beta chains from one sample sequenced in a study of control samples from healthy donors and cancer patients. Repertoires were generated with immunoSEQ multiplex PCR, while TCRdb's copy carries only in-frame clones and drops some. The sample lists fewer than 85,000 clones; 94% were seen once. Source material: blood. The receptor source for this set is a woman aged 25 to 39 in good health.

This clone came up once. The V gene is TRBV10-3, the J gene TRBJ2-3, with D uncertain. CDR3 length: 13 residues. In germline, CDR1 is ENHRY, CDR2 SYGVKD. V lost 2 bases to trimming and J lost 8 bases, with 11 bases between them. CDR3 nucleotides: TGTGCCATCAGTGAGCCGTTTTTAGGTACGCAGTATTTT. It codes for CAISEPFLGTQYF.

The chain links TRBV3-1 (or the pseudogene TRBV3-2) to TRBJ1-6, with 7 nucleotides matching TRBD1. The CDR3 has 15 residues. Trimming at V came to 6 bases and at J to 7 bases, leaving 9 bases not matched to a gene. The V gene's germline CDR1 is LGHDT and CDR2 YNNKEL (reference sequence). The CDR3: CASRIAGTDNSPLHF. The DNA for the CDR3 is TGTGCCAGCAGGATAGCCGGGACAGACAATTCACCCCTCCACTTT.

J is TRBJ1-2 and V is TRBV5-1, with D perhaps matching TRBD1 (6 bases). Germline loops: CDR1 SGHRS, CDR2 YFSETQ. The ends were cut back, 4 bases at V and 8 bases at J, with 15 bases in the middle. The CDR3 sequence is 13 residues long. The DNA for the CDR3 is TGCGCCAGCAGCGTAACAGGGTCATTCGGCTACACCTTC. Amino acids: CASSVTGSFGYTF.

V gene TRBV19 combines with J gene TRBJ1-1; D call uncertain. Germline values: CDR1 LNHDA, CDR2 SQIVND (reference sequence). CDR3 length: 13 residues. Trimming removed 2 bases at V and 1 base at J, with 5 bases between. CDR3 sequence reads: CASSIRRNTEAFF. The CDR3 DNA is TGTGCCAGTAGTATAAGGAGGAACACTGAAGCTTTCTTT.

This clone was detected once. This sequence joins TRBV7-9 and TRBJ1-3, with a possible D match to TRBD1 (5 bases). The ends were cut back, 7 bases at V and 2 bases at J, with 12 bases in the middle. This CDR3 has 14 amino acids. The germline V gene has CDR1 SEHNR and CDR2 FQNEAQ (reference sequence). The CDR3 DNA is TGTGCCAGCATTAGCGACAGCACTGGAAACACCATATATTTT. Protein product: CASISDSTGNTIYF.

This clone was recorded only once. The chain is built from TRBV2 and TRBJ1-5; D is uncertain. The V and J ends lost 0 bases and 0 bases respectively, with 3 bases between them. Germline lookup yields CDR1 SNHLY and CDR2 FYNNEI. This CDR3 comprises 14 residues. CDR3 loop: CASSEAYSNQPQHF. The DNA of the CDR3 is TGTGCCAGCAGTGAAGCGTATAGCAATCAGCCCCAGCATTTT.

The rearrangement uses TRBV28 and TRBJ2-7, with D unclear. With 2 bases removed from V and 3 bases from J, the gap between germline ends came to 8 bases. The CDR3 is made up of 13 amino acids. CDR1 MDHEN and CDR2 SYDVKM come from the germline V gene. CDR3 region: CASSLGVNYEQYF. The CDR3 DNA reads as TGTGCCAGCAGTTTAGGTGTAAACTACGAGCAGTACTTC. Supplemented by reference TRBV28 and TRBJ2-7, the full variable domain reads DVKVTQSSRYLVKRTGEKVFLECVQDMDHENMFWYRQDPGLGLRLIYFSYDVKMKEKGDIPEGYSVSREKKERFSLILESASTNQTSMYLCASSLGVNYEQYFGPGTRLTVT.

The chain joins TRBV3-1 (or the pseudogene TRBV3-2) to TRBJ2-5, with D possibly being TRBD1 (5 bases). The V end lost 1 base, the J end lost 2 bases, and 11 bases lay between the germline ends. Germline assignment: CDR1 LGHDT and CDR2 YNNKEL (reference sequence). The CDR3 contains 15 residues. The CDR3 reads CASSQGTSPQETQYF. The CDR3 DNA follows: TGTGCCAGCAGCCAAGGGACATCTCCTCAAGAGACCCAGTACTTC.

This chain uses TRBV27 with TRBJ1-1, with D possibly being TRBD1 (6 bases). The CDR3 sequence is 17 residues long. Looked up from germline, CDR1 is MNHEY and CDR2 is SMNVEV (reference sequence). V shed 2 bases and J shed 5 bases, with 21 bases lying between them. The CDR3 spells CASSLRGGRFAETEAFF. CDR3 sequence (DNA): TGTGCCAGCAGTTTAAGGGGGGGGAGGTTCGCAGAGACTGAAGCTTTCTTT.

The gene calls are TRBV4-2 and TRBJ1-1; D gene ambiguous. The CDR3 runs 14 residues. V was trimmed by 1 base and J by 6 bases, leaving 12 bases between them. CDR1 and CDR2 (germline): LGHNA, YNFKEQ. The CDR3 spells CASSQAFVRPEAFF. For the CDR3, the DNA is TGTGCCAGCAGCCAAGCGTTTGTACGCCCTGAAGCTTTCTTT.

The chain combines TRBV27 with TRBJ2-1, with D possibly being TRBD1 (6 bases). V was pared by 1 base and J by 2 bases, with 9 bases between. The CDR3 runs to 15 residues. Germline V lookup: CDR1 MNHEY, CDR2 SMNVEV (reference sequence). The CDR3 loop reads CASSLLQGPYNEQFF. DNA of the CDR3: TGTGCCAGCAGTTTATTACAGGGACCCTACAATGAGCAGTTCTTC.

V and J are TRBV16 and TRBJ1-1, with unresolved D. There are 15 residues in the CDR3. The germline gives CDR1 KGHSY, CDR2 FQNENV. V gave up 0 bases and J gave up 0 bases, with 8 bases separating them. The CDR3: CASSQSRVMNTEAFF. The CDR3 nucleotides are TGTGCCAGCAGCCAATCGCGAGTCATGAACACTGAAGCTTTCTTT.

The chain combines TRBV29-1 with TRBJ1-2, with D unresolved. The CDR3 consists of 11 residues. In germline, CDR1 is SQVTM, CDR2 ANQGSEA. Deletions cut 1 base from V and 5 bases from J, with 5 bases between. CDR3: CSVEVTYGYTF. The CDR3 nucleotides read TGCAGCGTTGAAGTTACTTATGGCTACACCTTC.

CDR3 region: CASKPGLAGGEQYV. The DNA for the CDR3 is TGTGCCAGCAAACCCGGACTAGCGGGGGGCGAGCAGTACGTC. The chain couples TRBV6-5 to TRBJ2-7; 14 bases agree with TRBD2. The V segment lost 7 bases and the J segment 6 bases; nucleotides outside the gene matches: 5. The CDR3 runs to 14 residues. Germline loops: CDR1 MNHEY, CDR2 SVGAGI.

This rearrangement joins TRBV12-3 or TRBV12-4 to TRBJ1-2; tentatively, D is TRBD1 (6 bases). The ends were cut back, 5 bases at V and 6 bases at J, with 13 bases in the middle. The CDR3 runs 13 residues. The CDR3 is CASSEWGLDGYTF. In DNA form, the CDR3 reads TGTGCCAGCAGTGAATGGGGGCTCGATGGCTACACCTTC.

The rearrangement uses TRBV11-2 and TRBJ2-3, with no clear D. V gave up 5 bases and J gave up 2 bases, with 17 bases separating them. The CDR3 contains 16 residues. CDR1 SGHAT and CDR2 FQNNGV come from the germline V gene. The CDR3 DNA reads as TGTGCCAGCAGCGGCGTGGGCCCTTATTTCACAGATACGCAGTATTTT. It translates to CASSGVGPYFTDTQYF.

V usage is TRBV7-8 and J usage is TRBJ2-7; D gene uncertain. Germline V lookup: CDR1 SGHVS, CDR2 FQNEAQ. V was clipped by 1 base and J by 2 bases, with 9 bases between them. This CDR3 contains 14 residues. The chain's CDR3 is CASSLVLQPYEQYF. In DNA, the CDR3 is TGTGCCAGCAGCTTAGTTTTGCAGCCCTACGAGCAGTACTTC. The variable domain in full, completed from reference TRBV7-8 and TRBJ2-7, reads GAGVSQSPRYKVAKRGQDVALRCDPISGHVSLFWYQQALGQGPEFLTYFQNEAQLDKSGLPSDRFFAERPEGSVSTLKIQRTQQEDSAVYLCASSLVLQPYEQYFGPGTRLTVT.

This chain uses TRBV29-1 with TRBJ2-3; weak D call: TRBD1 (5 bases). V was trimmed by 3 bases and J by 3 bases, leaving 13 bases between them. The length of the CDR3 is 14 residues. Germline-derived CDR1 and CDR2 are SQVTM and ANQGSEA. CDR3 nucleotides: TGCAGCGTTGATCGTAGGGGTAAGACAGATACGCAGTATTTT. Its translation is CSVDRRGKTDTQYF.

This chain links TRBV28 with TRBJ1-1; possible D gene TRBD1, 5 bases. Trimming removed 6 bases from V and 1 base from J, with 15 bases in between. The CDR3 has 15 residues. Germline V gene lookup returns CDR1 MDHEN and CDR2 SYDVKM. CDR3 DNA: TGTGCCAGCAGCCCTTTCCATACAGGGAACACTGAAGCTTTCTTT. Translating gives CASSPFHTGNTEAFF.

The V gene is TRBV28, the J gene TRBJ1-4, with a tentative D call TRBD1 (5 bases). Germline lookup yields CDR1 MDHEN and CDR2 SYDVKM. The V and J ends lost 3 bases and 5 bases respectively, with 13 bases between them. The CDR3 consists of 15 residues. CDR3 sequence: CASSFLRGGNEKLFF. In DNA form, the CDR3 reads TGTGCCAGCAGTTTCCTACGGGGGGGAAATGAAAAACTGTTTTTT.

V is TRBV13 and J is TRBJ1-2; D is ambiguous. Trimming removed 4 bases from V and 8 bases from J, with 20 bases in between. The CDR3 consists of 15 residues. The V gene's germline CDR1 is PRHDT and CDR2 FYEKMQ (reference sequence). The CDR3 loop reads CASSYRSPASAGYTF. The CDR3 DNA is TGTGCCAGCAGCTATCGGAGCCCGGCGTCGGCGGGCTACACCTTC.